This TCR beta chain was documented in a study of somatic mutations in cytotoxic T cells in rheumatoid arthritis (dated by TCRdb to about 2017). In the study overall: Right after diagnosis and prior to the start of any treatment, under 35 ml EDTA of peripheral blood was drawn from patients. A FACSAria II or Sony SH800 was used to flow-sort some V beta antibody-stained T-cell populations at nearly 100% purity, and TCRB sequencing was also done on sorted V beta1+ cells. Whether expanded CD8+ T-cell clones in untreated, newly diagnosed rheumatoid arthritis carry somatic mutations was the study question, and clonality was characterized with TCRB deep sequencing. TCRB deep sequencing was performed for approximately 60 rheumatoid arthritis patients and 20 healthy controls. Patient and control groups had essentially identical median ages.

On an AutoMACS, CD4+ and CD8+ cells were isolated via positive magnetic bead selection, and their purity was verified by flow cytometry. Initial screening for clonal expansions relied on flow cytometry with a TCR V beta antibody panel, after which sorted CD8+ fractions underwent TCRB deep sequencing for characterization. Isolation of peripheral blood mononuclear cells was done through Ficoll-Paque PLUS density gradient separation. Nucleospin Tissue or Tissue XS kits were used to extract DNA from CD4-enriched, CD8-enriched or PBMC samples, and a Qubit 2.0 fluorometer was used for quantification. V lost 0 bases and J lost 6 bases; the stretch between them is 11 bases long. Counted from cysteine to phenylalanine, this CDR3 has 15 amino acids. The read is trimmed to its CDR3 DNA, 45 bases read in frame from base 1. Via the germline V gene, CDR1 is ENHRY and CDR2 SYGVKD. Here is what the overall study found, with its caveats: CD8+ T-cell clonality did not differ significantly between rheumatoid arthritis patients and age-matched healthy controls. In about an eighth of the 65 patients the largest CD8+ clone exceeded 20% of CD8+ cells, and several identical CD8+ TCRB sequences were shared between blood and synovial fluid. The finding that TRBV07 was slightly underrepresented in patients was left unadjusted for multiple comparisons. Viral specificity could not be ruled out by absence from virus-specific databases, and the antigen targets of the expanded CD8+ clones remained unknown. In patients, CD8+ clonality rose with age (Spearman r ~ 0.45), which was not the case in healthy controls.

The immunoSEQ assay was applied to genomic DNA for TCRB CDR3 sequencing. The original pipeline was this. When patient CD8+ clones exceeding 1% were checked against published virus-specific TCRB sequences, only a few matched. The analyses included only productive TCRB rearrangements. Defining a clone by its unique TCRB CDR3 sequence, the study calculated clonality as a productive clonality index derived from Shannon entropy. To calculate repertoire overlap between two samples, the template counts of each clone were considered relative to each sample's total templates. V-gene usage from TCRB sequencing and V-gene usage measured by flow cytometry were correlated (Spearman r of about 0.61). As stored in TCRdb, this immuneACCESS dataset retains in-frame rearrangements with V and J assigned. A fraction of the clones does not appear; measured against another copy, unresolved V genes explain less than half of the discrepancy, and the remainder lacks a known reason. From that table come the V and J calls and clone size; the DNA was used to work out D and trimming. The sample yields 13,000 to 15,000 clones; around 80% were counted once. The ten largest clones take up just under 30% of the sample.

On this clone itself: The clone's antigen remains unknown. No base qualities exist here, and no much larger clone lies one base off it.

The sequencing sample was made of CD8+ T cells sorted from blood. The chain is made from TRBV10-3 and TRBJ2-2; confidence is insufficient to name the D gene. The TCR sequence derives from an adult with rheumatoid arthritis. CDR3 region: CAISESNSVAGELFF. The DNA is TGTGCCATCAGTGAGTCGAATTCGGTAGCCGGGGAGCTGTTTTTT.